Below are 22 T cell receptor beta chains sequenced from a single sample in a study of CD8+ T cells in alopecia areata. Sorting used CD4, CD8alpha, NKG2D, NKG2ACE and other markers on pooled cutaneous lymph node cells. Extracted RNA was reverse transcribed into cDNA, the sequencing template. Some clones are missing from TCRdb's copy, which holds only in-frame ones; the method was immunoSEQ multiplex PCR. The sample contains 290,000 or so clones, none of them singletons. The sample consisted of CD4+ T cells sorted from a lymph node. These receptors all come from a C3H/HeJ mouse with alopecia areata. Mouse strain MHC haplotype: H2-k.

As concerns this clone: The gene names given are mouse names. Read data end 4 residues before the CDR3 end; the end is taken from the germline J gene. The chain is built from TRBV19 and TRBJ2-3; the D gene is possibly TRBD1 (5 bases). Per germline, CDR1 FNHDT and CDR2 SITEND (reference sequence). The V end lost 2 bases, the J end lost 1 base, and 8 bases lay between the germline ends. The CDR3 is 14 residues long. The CDR3 here is CASSIRAGAETLYF. CDR3 DNA (partial): TGTGCCAGCAGTATCAGGGCGGGTGCAGAA. Drawing the rest from reference TRBV19 and TRBJ2-3, the complete variable domain is GGIITQTPKFLIGQEGQKLTLKCQQNFNHDTMYWYRQDSGKGLRLIYYSITENDLQKGDLSEGYDASREKKSSFSLTVTSAQKNEMAVFLCASSIRAGAETLYFGSGTRLTVL.

Turning to this clone: Germline and genes: mouse. Partial CDR3 DNA: TGTGCCAGCAGCCGGGACAGGGATAGTGCAGAA. This sequence encodes CASSRDRDSAE. The CDR3 in its entirety is CASSRDRDSAETLYF. The chain recombines TRBV5 with TRBJ2-3; 9 nucleotides match TRBD1. The CDR3 is cut off 4 residues early in the read; its end comes from the germline J gene. Germline CDR1 LGHNA, CDR2 YNLKQL (reference sequence). CDR3 length: 15 amino acids. V gave up 4 bases and J gave up 0 bases; unmatched junction bases: 2.

This clone was picked up a small number of times. The listed genes are named as in mouse. The sequence runs out 4 residues before the end of the CDR3; the remainder is reconstructed from the germline J gene. The rearrangement joins TRBV13-2 to TRBJ2-7; 8 bases match TRBD2. The CDR3 contains 12 residues. The germline V gene has CDR1 NNHNN and CDR2 SYGAGS (reference sequence). CDR3 DNA, as far as it was read: TGTGCCAGCGACACTGGGGGTTAT. As protein: CASDTGGY. In full, the CDR3 reads CASDTGGYEQYF.

The sample holds many counts of this clone. All gene names here are mouse names. The CDR3 end falls 4 residues outside the read, so it is completed with the germline J gene. The sample has other DNA sequences that encode this CDR3 too. The chain joins TRBV31 to TRBJ2-3; 9 bases line up with TRBD2. Germline loops: CDR1 GKSSPN, CDR2 SITVG. CDR3 length equals 15 residues. Trimming took 1 base from V and 0 from J; bases not matched to a gene: 2. The CDR3 protein is CAWSRTGASAETLYF. CDR3 bases read: TGTGCCTGGAGTCGGACTGGGGCTAGTGCAGAA.

Notes on this clone: All gene names here are mouse names. With the read ending 4 residues before the CDR3 end, the germline J gene is used to fill in that end. The V gene is TRBV19, the J gene TRBJ2-4, with D unclear. Trimming removed 2 bases from V and 0 bases from J, with 10 bases in between. The CDR3 has 15 amino acids. CDR1 is FNHDT and CDR2 is SITEND in the germline V gene (reference sequence). The CDR3 loop is CASSIVGFSQNTLYF. The covered CDR3 bases are TGTGCCAGCAGTATTGTTGGGTTTAGTCAAAAC. Together with reference TRBV19 and TRBJ2-4, the CDR3 gives the full variable domain: GGIITQTPKFLIGQEGQKLTLKCQQNFNHDTMYWYRQDSGKGLRLIYYSITENDLQKGDLSEGYDASREKKSSFSLTVTSAQKNEMAVFLCASSIVGFSQNTLYFGAGTRLSVL.

This clone has more than one count but fewer than ten. Germline and genes: mouse. The read comes to an end 3 residues before the CDR3 does, leaving the germline J gene to fill in the end. The rearrangement uses TRBV31 and TRBJ1-6, with D possibly matching TRBD1 (6 bases). TRBJ1-6 is an open reading frame whose function is uncertain. Germline assignment: CDR1 GKSSPN and CDR2 SITVG. The CDR3 spans 16 residues. Trimming cost V 0 bases and J 7 bases, with 16 bases left between them. CDR3 region: CAWSLGSGGANSPLYF. The CDR3 bases that were read are TGTGCCTGGAGTCTCGGGTCTGGGGGCGCAAATTCGCCC.

This clone has a handful of counts. Germline and genes here are mouse. Coverage ceases 4 residues before the CDR3 finishes, and the germline J gene fills in the end. This same CDR3 is encoded by further DNA sequences in the sample. The chain uses TRBV13-1 and TRBJ1-2, with 7 bases identical to TRBD1. This CDR3 spans 13 amino acids. After removal of 5 bases from V and 4 bases from J, the junction contained 5 bases not matched to a gene. Germline CDR1 reads NSHNY; CDR2 reads SYGAGN. The CDR3 reads CASRGGAGSDYTF. The DNA read from the CDR3 is TGTGCCAGCAGAGGGGGCGCCGGCTCC.

Regarding this clone: Gene names follow the mouse nomenclature. The read stops 4 residues short of the end of the CDR3; the missing end is completed from the germline J gene. V gene TRBV19 combines with J gene TRBJ2-3; maybe TRBD1 (6 bases). From germline, CDR1 is FNHDT and CDR2 SITEND (reference sequence). The CDR3 is 12 residues long. This CDR3 is CASSPGQETLYF. Incomplete CDR3 DNA: TGTGCCAGCAGTCCGGGACAAGAA.

In this sample, this clone turned up a few times. Gene names are mouse gene names. The sample has other DNA sequences that encode this CDR3 too. The CDR3 here is CASSITGGTGQLYF. The sequenced part of the CDR3 DNA is TGTGCCAGCAGTATTACAGGAGGCACCGGG. This chain uses TRBV19 with TRBJ2-2; tentative D call: TRBD1 (5 bases). The read comes to an end 4 residues before the CDR3 does, leaving the germline J gene to fill in the end. The V end lost 2 bases, the J end lost 4 bases, and 9 bases lay between the germline ends. The germline CDR1 and CDR2 sequences are FNHDT and SITEND (reference sequence). The CDR3 has 14 amino acids.

This clone came up a few times. Gene names are the mouse ones. The read falls 4 residues short of the CDR3 end, and the missing part is taken from the germline J gene. This sample also contains other DNA sequences that code for the same CDR3. The genes are TRBV5 and TRBJ2-3; the match to TRBD2 covers 7 bases. The germline V gene has CDR1 LGHNA and CDR2 YNLKQL (reference sequence). The V gene end was trimmed by 1 base and the J gene end by 0 bases; junction bases not matched to a gene: 4. The CDR3 is made up of 16 amino acids. CDR3 sequence: CASSQVGGASAETLYF. The sequenced part of the CDR3 DNA is TGTGCCAGCAGCCAAGTGGGGGGAGCTAGTGCAGAA.

This clone was detected many times. Gene names and germline match the mouse. From the germline J gene comes the end of the CDR3, since the read stops 4 residues before it. The chain recombines TRBV17 with TRBJ2-2; 7 nucleotides agree with TRBD1. CDR1 and CDR2 from the germline V gene are MNHDT and YYDKIL. This CDR3 has 13 amino acids. With 6 bases clipped from V and 2 bases from J, the junction kept 0 bases outside the gene matches. This CDR3 reads CASRTGNTGQLYF. The sequenced CDR3 bases are TGTGCTAGCAGGACAGGGAACACCGGG.

This clone was counted between two and nine times. Mouse germline and gene names are used. The read halts 4 residues ahead of the CDR3 end, with the missing end drawn from the germline J gene. This chain joins TRBV5 and TRBJ2-2; the match to TRBD1 covers 10 bases. The CDR3 is 18 residues long. Per the germline V gene, CDR1 is LGHNA and CDR2 is YNLKQL (reference sequence). V was pared by 1 base and J by 3 bases, with 8 bases of the junction left unmatched. The CDR3 spells CASSQVKGTGVDTGQLYF. CDR3 DNA, as far as it was read: TGTGCCAGCAGCCAAGTAAAGGGGACAGGGGTGGACACCGGG.

Regarding this clone: Each gene name is a mouse one. The CDR3 goes on 4 residues after the read ends, and that part is filled in from the germline J gene. Other DNA sequences in the same sample also yield this CDR3. The chain employs TRBV5 and TRBJ2-5, with 11 nucleotides matching TRBD2. Germline V CDR1 and CDR2: LGHNA, YNLKQL (reference sequence). The CDR3 spans 15 residues. The part of the CDR3 DNA that was read is TGTGCCAGCAGCCAAACTGGGGGGGCAAGAGAC. Translated, it gives CASSQTGGARD. The entire CDR3 protein is CASSQTGGARDTQYF.

Concerning this clone: This may arise from a read error, as a much more abundant clone is one base away. Mouse gene names apply. Coverage ceases 4 residues before the CDR3 finishes, and the germline J gene fills in the end. V and J are TRBV13-3 and TRBJ2-3; TRBD1 aligns across 10 bases. Germline CDR1 reads NNHDY; CDR2 reads SYVADS. The CDR3 length is 13 residues. The covered CDR3 bases are TGTGCCAGCAGTGGGGACAGGGGAGAA. It encodes CASSGDRGE. The entire CDR3 reads CASSGDRGETLYF.

This clone was seen more than once but under ten times. Here the gene names and germline are mouse. The read ends 3 residues early relative to the CDR3; the germline J gene fills the gap. The same CDR3 arises from other DNA sequences in this sample as well. The chain carries TRBV13-3 and TRBJ1-6, with D maybe TRBD1 (5 bases). TRBJ1-6 is an open reading frame, and its role is uncertain. Germline values: CDR1 NNHDY, CDR2 SYVADS. This CDR3 has 14 amino acids. With 1 base removed from V and 7 bases from J, the gap between germline ends came to 9 bases. The part of the CDR3 DNA that was read is TGTGCCAGCAGTGATCGGGGGGGGAATTCGCCC. The encoded protein is CASSDRGGNSP. The complete CDR3 sequence is CASSDRGGNSPLYF.

In this sample, this clone turned up a few times. All gene names here are mouse names. The read stops 4 residues short of the end of the CDR3; the missing end is completed from the germline J gene. Other nucleotide sequences from this sample produce the same CDR3. This chain joins TRBV19 and TRBJ2-3; D perhaps matches TRBD1 (5 bases). Germline CDR1 and CDR2: FNHDT and SITEND (reference sequence). The CDR3 covers 13 residues. Between the trimmed V and J ends, which lost 5 bases and 0 bases, there was a span of 7 bases. CDR3 protein: CASRRQSAETLYF. The CDR3 bases that were read are TGTGCCAGCAGACGACAGAGTGCAGAA.

A few counts support this clone. Genes here carry mouse names. The CDR3 goes on 4 residues after the read ends, and that part is filled in from the germline J gene. The chain joins TRBV1 to TRBJ2-2; 7 positions match TRBD2. CDR1 and CDR2 from the germline V gene are NSQYPW and LRSPGD (reference sequence). The CDR3 extends over 17 amino acids. Trimming took 0 bases from V and 1 from J; bases not matched to a gene: 5. The part of the CDR3 DNA that was read is TGCACCTGCAGTGCAGATCCGGGGGGGGTAAACACCGGG. This gives the protein CTCSADPGGVNTG. The full CDR3 is CTCSADPGGVNTGQLYF.

Note on this clone: Any gene name here is a mouse gene name. Within the sample, other DNA sequences also encode this same CDR3. The CDR3 sequence is CAWSLRGSSAETLYF. Partial CDR3 DNA: TGTGCCTGGAGTCTAAGGGGGTCTAGTGCAGAA. The V gene is TRBV31, the J gene TRBJ2-3, with TRBD1 as a possible D gene (6 bases). The CDR3 end is not reached by the read, which stops 4 residues before it; the germline J gene fills it in. The V and J ends lost 0 bases and 0 bases respectively, with 10 bases between them. This CDR3 contains 15 residues. Germline V gene sequence: CDR1 GKSSPN, CDR2 SITVG. The variable domain in full, with the rest retrieved from reference TRBV31 and TRBJ2-3, is AQTIHQWPVAEIKAVGSPLSLGCTIKGKSSPNLYWYWQATGGTLQQLFYSITVGQVESVVQLNLSASRPKDDQFILSTEKLLLSHSGFYLCAWSLRGSSAETLYFGSGTRLTVL.

Comments on this clone: The gene symbols are mouse symbols. The read terminates 4 residues ahead of where the CDR3 ends, so the germline J gene completes it. The rearrangement joins TRBV13-3 to TRBJ2-2, with 8 bases identical to TRBD2. The CDR3 runs to 18 residues. CDR1 and CDR2 from the germline V gene are NNHDY and SYVADS. The ends lost 2 bases at V and 2 bases at J; junction bases unmatched: 11. The sequenced CDR3 bases are TGTGCCAGCAGTGAGGGGGCCGGGGGGGCGCGGAACACCGGG. Amino acids: CASSEGAGGARNTG. In full, the CDR3 reads CASSEGAGGARNTGQLYF.

This clone was found many times. Genes and germline are mouse. The observed sequence ends 4 residues before the CDR3 terminus, with the missing tail filled in from the germline J gene. V is TRBV1 and J is TRBJ2-5; weak D call: TRBD2 (6 bases). Per the germline V gene, CDR1 is NSQYPW and CDR2 is LRSPGD (reference sequence). The CDR3 covers 14 residues. Trimming shortened V by 3 bases and J by 2 bases, and 9 bases separated the two germline ends. CDR3 region: CTCSADWSQDTQYF. The CDR3 DNA, read in part, is TGCACCTGCAGTGCCGACTGGAGCCAAGAC.

This clone has just a few counts. Gene names follow the mouse nomenclature. The read terminates 4 residues ahead of where the CDR3 ends, so the germline J gene completes it. The chain joins TRBV12-1 to TRBJ2-7, with a tentative D call TRBD1 (5 bases). The CDR3 extends over 13 amino acids. Per germline, CDR1 SGHSN and CDR2 HYEKVE. V lost 2 bases and J 2 bases, leaving 9 bases between the germline ends. The CDR3 sequence is CASSPGQTYEQYF. The CDR3 DNA, read in part, is TGTGCCAGCTCTCCCGGACAAACCTAT.

This clone was counted a few times. Gene labels here are mouse ones. The CDR3 goes on 4 residues after the read ends, and that part is filled in from the germline J gene. V gene TRBV13-3 combines with J gene TRBJ2-7, with 7 positions matching TRBD2. Germline CDR1 is NNHDY and CDR2 is SYVADS. The CDR3 loop spans 15 amino acids. Trimming cost V 1 base and J 0 bases; bases outside gene matches: 4. CDR3 sequence reads: CASSDYWGSSYEQYF. CDR3 DNA (partial): TGTGCCAGCAGTGATTACTGGGGTTCCTCCTAT.